Each of the 22 T cell receptor beta chains below was sequenced from the same sample in a study of cytomegalovirus exposure and HLA in healthy donors. It was with 60 Vbeta and 13 Jbeta primers that the PCR ran. The method was immunoSEQ multiplex PCR; TCRdb's version includes in-frame clones alone and lacks a portion of them. The top ten hold 6% to 8% of the sample, which has about 130,000 clones, more than 80% seen once. Sequenced material: PBMCs. The receptors here all came from a woman aged 30 to 39 in good health and CMV-seropositive.

The chain is built from TRBV10-3 and TRBJ1-2, with 8 nucleotides matching TRBD1. Germline CDR1 ENHRY, CDR2 SYGVKD. Germline trimming cut 7 bases from V and 6 bases from J; bases unmatched to any gene: 4. This CDR3 comprises 12 residues. DNA of the CDR3: TGTGCCATCACCCGGGACAGGAATGGCTACACCTTC. Its protein is CAITRDRNGYTF.

This chain connects TRBV9 to TRBJ2-3, with TRBD2 identical over 12 bases. This CDR3 has 18 residues. Germline assignment: CDR1 SGDLS and CDR2 YYNGEE. Trimming cost V 4 bases and J 5 bases; bases outside gene matches: 14. The CDR3 DNA is TGTGCCAGCAGCTTATCCGGGACTAGCGGGTCCGAGGGAGATACGCAGTATTTT. Translated: CASSLSGTSGSEGDTQYF.

The rearrangement links TRBV7-2 to TRBJ2-1; maybe TRBD2 (5 bases). V was clipped by 5 bases and J by 2 bases, with 13 bases between them. CDR1 SGHTA and CDR2 FQGNSA come from the germline V gene. This CDR3 has 15 residues. The CDR3 here is CASSLTGVTYNEQFF. As DNA, the CDR3 is TGTGCCAGCAGCCTCACCGGGGTTACCTACAATGAGCAGTTCTTC.

The rearrangement joins TRBV25-1 to TRBJ2-7, with 9 bases identical to TRBD1. The trim removed 4 bases at V and 2 bases at J, leaving 3 bases unmatched. The CDR3 runs to 14 residues. Germline values: CDR1 MGHDK, CDR2 SYGVNS. CDR3 region: CASSARQGAYEQYF. The CDR3 nucleotides are TGTGCCAGCAGTGCCCGACAGGGGGCCTACGAGCAGTACTTC.

The chain carries TRBV19 and TRBJ2-5; TRBD1 matches at 9 bases. The J call may be mistaken, given a closer DNA end match to TRBJ2-7. This CDR3 has 13 residues. CDR1 LNHDA and CDR2 SQIVND come from the germline V gene (reference sequence). The DNA of the CDR3 is TGTGCCAGTAGGCGACAGGGGGCCTACGAGCAGTACTTC. Amino acid sequence: CASRRQGAYEQYF.

This rearrangement joins TRBV28 to TRBJ2-7; D gene uncertain. V lost 1 base and J 6 bases, leaving 4 bases between the germline ends. The CDR3 length is 11 residues. Germline CDR1 and CDR2: MDHEN and SYDVKM. CDR3: CASSLFSEQYF. The CDR3 bases are TGTGCCAGCAGTTTATTTAGCGAGCAGTACTTC. The entire variable domain, with the rest obtained from reference TRBV28 and TRBJ2-7, is as follows: DVKVTQSSRYLVKRTGEKVFLECVQDMDHENMFWYRQDPGLGLRLIYFSYDVKMKEKGDIPEGYSVSREKKERFSLILESASTNQTSMYLCASSLFSEQYFGPGTRLTVT.

The V gene is TRBV5-1, the J gene TRBJ2-3, with 7 bases fitting TRBD2. The V and J ends lost 0 bases and 2 bases, in that order; junction bases with no gene match: 3. Germline V gives CDR1 SGHRS, CDR2 YFSETQ. The CDR3 has 15 amino acids. This CDR3 reads CASSLGGTNTDTQYF. The DNA for the CDR3 is TGCGCCAGCAGCTTGGGGGGGACTAACACAGATACGCAGTATTTT.

This rearrangement joins TRBV18 to TRBJ2-7; 7 bases map to TRBD2. V shed 4 bases, J shed 3 bases, and the junction held 3 bases outside the gene matches. The CDR3 contains 13 residues. Germline V lookup: CDR1 KGHSH, CDR2 LQKENI. The DNA of the CDR3 is TGTGCCAGCTCACGGGGAGGGCGCTACGAGCAGTACTTC. Protein product: CASSRGGRYEQYF.

V gene TRBV29-1 combines with J gene TRBJ2-7; 13 nucleotides align to TRBD2. The CDR3 loop spans 15 amino acids. In germline, CDR1 is SQVTM, CDR2 ANQGSEA. Trimming at V came to 1 base and at J to 0 bases, leaving 0 bases not matched to a gene. Here the CDR3 reads CSVEGTSGSSYEQYF. DNA of the CDR3: TGCAGCGTTGAAGGGACTAGCGGGAGCTCCTACGAGCAGTACTTC.

The chain recombines TRBV6-5 with TRBJ1-1, with D perhaps matching TRBD1 (6 bases). The CDR3 is made up of 14 amino acids. The V gene lost 2 bases and the J gene lost 1 base, with 8 bases spanning the gap. Per germline, CDR1 MNHEY and CDR2 SVGAGI. Written as DNA, the CDR3 is TGTGCCAGCAGTTACGGACAGCCGAACACTGAAGCTTTCTTT. Translation: CASSYGQPNTEAFF.

The rearrangement joins TRBV5-1 to TRBJ1-4; 7 positions match TRBD1. Germline CDR1 reads SGHRS; CDR2 reads YFSETQ. The length of the CDR3 is 16 residues. The V and J ends lost 4 bases and 4 bases, in that order; junction bases with no gene match: 10. Here the CDR3 DNA reads TGCGCCAGCAGCGCCAGACCGGGACAGAGTAATGAAAAACTGTTTTTT. The encoded protein is CASSARPGQSNEKLFF.

The gene calls are TRBV15 and TRBJ2-7; the D gene is possibly TRBD1 (6 bases). Germline assignment: CDR1 LNHNV and CDR2 YYDKDF (reference sequence). The CDR3 loop spans 15 amino acids. V shed 0 bases and J shed 3 bases, with 12 bases lying between them. The CDR3 is CATSRDSTGFYEQYF. The CDR3 DNA reads TGTGCCACCAGCAGAGACTCGACAGGCTTCTACGAGCAGTACTTC.

CDR3 DNA: TGTGCCAGCAGCTTTGAGGAGGGGACTAGCACTGCGGGTGAGCAGTTCTTC. Residues: CASSFEEGTSTAGEQFF. The gene calls are TRBV12-1 and TRBJ2-1; the table's TRBD2 call for D was not verified on the DNA. TRBV12-1 is termed a pseudogene. The CDR3 is 17 residues long.

The V call is TRBV20-1, the J call TRBJ1-4, with D possibly matching TRBD1 (5 bases). Trimming removed 6 bases from V and 9 bases from J, with 11 bases in between. This CDR3 comprises 11 residues. CDR1 is DFQATT and CDR2 is SNEGSKA in the germline V gene (reference sequence). CDR3 in amino acids: CSALGLQKLFF. In DNA form, the CDR3 reads TGCAGTGCCCTGGGACTCCAAAAACTGTTTTTT.

This chain uses TRBV6-1 with TRBJ2-5; D gene uncertain. Germline loops: CDR1 MNHNS, CDR2 SASEGT. V was clipped by 5 bases and J by 4 bases, with 2 bases between them. This CDR3 contains 10 residues. The CDR3 spells CASSLETQYF. CDR3 bases: TGTGCCAGCAGTCTAGAGACCCAGTACTTC.

The chain combines TRBV18 with TRBJ2-6; D not resolved. Germline V gene lookup returns CDR1 KGHSH and CDR2 LQKENI. The CDR3 has 12 residues. Trimming cost V 3 bases and J 10 bases, with 7 bases left between them. The chain's CDR3 is CASSPEENVLTF. CDR3 nucleotides: TGTGCCAGCTCACCCGAGGAGAACGTCCTGACTTTC.

The rearrangement links TRBV4-2 to TRBJ1-2; D is unclear. CDR1 is LGHNA and CDR2 is YNFKEQ in the germline V gene. This CDR3 is built from 13 residues. V lost 6 bases and J lost 1, with 9 bases in between. DNA for the CDR3: TGTGCCAGCAGGCCGTCCGGTAACTATGGCTACACCTTC. Translated: CASRPSGNYGYTF.

This clone was seen a single time. The genes are TRBV5-1 and TRBJ2-5; D is ambiguous. V lost 1 base, J lost 4 bases, and 8 bases lay in between. This CDR3 spans 13 amino acids. CDR1 is SGHRS and CDR2 is YFSETQ in the germline V gene. CDR3 residues: CASSLLSGETQYF. CDR3 in DNA: TGCGCCAGCAGCTTGTTATCCGGAGAGACCCAGTACTTC.

This chain joins TRBV30 and TRBJ1-2, with TRBD1 as a possible D gene (6 bases). Between the trimmed V and J ends, which lost 5 bases and 4 bases, there was a span of 20 bases. The CDR3 extends over 15 amino acids. Germline CDR1 is GTSNPN and CDR2 is SVGIG (reference sequence). The CDR3 sequence: CAWSRDTTFFYGYTF. In nucleotides, the CDR3 is TGTGCCTGGTCCCGGGACACTACTTTCTTCTATGGCTACACCTTC.

The chain links TRBV9 to TRBJ2-7; TRBD2 agrees at 8 bases. The CDR3 spans 16 residues. Germline CDR1 reads SGDLS; CDR2 reads YYNGEE. After removal of 0 bases from V and 5 bases from J, the junction contained 10 bases not matched to a gene. Here the CDR3 reads CASSVGRDGRAHEQYF. CDR3 nucleotides: TGTGCCAGCAGCGTAGGTCGCGACGGGAGGGCCCACGAGCAGTACTTC.

The chain has TRBV30 and TRBJ1-4, with D possibly TRBD1 on 5 matching bases. The V gene lost 0 bases and the J gene lost 7 bases, with 12 bases spanning the gap. The length of the CDR3 is 14 residues. CDR1 and CDR2 (germline): GTSNPN, SVGIG (reference sequence). The CDR3 here is CAWSVAGVGEKLFF. The CDR3 DNA sequence: TGTGCCTGGAGTGTTGCGGGGGTGGGTGAAAAACTGTTTTTT.

The chain carries TRBV4-1 and TRBJ1-2, with D possibly matching TRBD1 (6 bases). The germline V and J ends were trimmed by 1 base and 2 bases, with 11 bases remaining between them. This CDR3 region has 15 residues. CDR1 and CDR2 from the germline V gene are MGHRA and YSYEKL. The CDR3 reads CASSQVGGGNYGYTF. The CDR3 DNA follows: TGCGCCAGCAGCCAAGTCGGGGGGGGCAACTATGGCTACACCTTC.